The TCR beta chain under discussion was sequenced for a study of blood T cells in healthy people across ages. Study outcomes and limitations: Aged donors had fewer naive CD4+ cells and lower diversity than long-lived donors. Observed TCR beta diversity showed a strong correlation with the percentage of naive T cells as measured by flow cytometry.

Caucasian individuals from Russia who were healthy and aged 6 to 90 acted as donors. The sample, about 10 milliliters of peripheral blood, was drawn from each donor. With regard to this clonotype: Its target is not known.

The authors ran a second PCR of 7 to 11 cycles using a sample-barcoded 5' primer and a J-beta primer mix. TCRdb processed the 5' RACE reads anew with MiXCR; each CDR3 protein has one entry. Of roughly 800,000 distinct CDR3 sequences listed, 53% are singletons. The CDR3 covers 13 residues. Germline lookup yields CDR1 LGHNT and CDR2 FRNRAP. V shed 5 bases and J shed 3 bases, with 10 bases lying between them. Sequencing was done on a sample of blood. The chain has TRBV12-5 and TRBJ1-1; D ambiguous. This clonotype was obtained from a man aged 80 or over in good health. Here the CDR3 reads CASGVGRDTEAFF. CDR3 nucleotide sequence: TGTGCTAGTGGTGTCGGACGGGACACTGAAGCTTTCTTT.